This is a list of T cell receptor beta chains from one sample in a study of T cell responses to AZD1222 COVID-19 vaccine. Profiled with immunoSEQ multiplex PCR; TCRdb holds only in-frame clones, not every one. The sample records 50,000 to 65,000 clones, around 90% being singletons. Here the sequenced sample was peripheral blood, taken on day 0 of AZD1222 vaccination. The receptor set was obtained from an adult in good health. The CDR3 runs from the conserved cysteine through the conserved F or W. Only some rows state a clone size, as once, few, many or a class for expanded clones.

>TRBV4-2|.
CASSQGTGTGGGNEQFF
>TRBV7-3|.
CASSFSQNTEAFF
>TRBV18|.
CASSQGQRLATEAFF
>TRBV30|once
CAWGTGGYEQYF
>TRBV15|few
CATSRDLTSGRSYGYTF
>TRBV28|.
CASSKPRGGQETQYF
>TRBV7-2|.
CASSSGWTVGETQYF
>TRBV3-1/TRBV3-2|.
CASSQDAAYSGNTIYF
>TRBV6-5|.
CASSLGHLNTEAFF
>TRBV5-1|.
CASSPRQHTEAFF
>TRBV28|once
CASSAGSNYGYTF
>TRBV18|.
CASSPREGYDYGYTF
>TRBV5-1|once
CASSTYQQGNGYTF
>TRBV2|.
CASTDWQGSYGYTF
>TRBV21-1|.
CASSTRDPHPPQHF
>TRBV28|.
CASRSGTDEKLFF
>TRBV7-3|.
CASSPDGTSTDTQYF
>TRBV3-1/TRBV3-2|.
CASSQTLAGGAEFIQQYF
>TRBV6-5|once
CASSYSQREYGYTF
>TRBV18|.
CASSPKLAGGNEQYF
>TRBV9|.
CASSVGGGAEQYF
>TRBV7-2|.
CASSLQGSVAPQHF
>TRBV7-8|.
CASSFVMGGDSNQPQHF
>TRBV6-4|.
CASSEGLGGKNYGYTF
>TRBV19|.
CASSIRSEAFF
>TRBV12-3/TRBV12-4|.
CASSLQSSGELFF
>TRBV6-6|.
CATRVPGDNQPQHF
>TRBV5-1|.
CASSSGPRGSNTEAFF
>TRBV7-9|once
CASTPGRSRGNTIYF
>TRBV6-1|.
CASSEPGAAYDGTQYF
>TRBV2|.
CASRAMSTEAFF
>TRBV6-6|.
CASRGVLYTEAFF
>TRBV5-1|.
CASSPDSSYNEQFF
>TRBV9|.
CASSLRQTMNTEAFF
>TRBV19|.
CASSKREAPEAFF
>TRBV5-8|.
CASSLVRGRTEAFF
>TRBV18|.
CASSPRDRGSSGANVLTF
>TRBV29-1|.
CSVEDSRGARAEAFF
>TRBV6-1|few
CASSELAGGPDTQYF
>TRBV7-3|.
CASSLSQNTEAFF
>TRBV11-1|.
CASSRDSSSYNEQFF